This T cell receptor (beta chain) was found in a study of T cell repertoires in cytomegalovirus infection. Study details: Recently identified HLA-C-restricted CMV epitopes were among the peptides used. Public TCR beta signature analysis indicated the presence of both CMV infection and matching HLA type. Study conclusions and caveats: Ex vivo, HLA-C-restricted CMV-specific TCR beta clonotypes prevailed over the rest of the response. Summed public TCR beta family frequency identified CMV carriers bearing the relevant HLA.

This clonotype was seen more than once but under ten times. What it binds is unknown. TCRdb independently ran MiXCR on the reads; one entry per CDR3 protein. The sample gives some 920,000 distinct CDR3 sequences, approximately 30% of which show up once; roughly 13% is in the top ten. CDR1 MNHEY and CDR2 SMNVEV come from the germline V gene (reference sequence). Deletions cut 6 bases from V and 0 bases from J, with 8 bases between. The CDR3 consists of 13 residues. The origin of this receptor is a human donor in good health (CMV status not recorded). Some clones in this sample may be carry-over from other donors' samples. Sample: cultured CD8+ T cells from PBMCs, taken from culture after CMV antigen stimulation. The V gene is TRBV27, the J gene TRBJ1-1, with D perhaps matching TRBD1 (5 bases). DNA for the CDR3: TGTGCCAGCAGACAGGTTATGAACACTGAAGCTTTCTTT. Encoded protein: CASRQVMNTEAFF.